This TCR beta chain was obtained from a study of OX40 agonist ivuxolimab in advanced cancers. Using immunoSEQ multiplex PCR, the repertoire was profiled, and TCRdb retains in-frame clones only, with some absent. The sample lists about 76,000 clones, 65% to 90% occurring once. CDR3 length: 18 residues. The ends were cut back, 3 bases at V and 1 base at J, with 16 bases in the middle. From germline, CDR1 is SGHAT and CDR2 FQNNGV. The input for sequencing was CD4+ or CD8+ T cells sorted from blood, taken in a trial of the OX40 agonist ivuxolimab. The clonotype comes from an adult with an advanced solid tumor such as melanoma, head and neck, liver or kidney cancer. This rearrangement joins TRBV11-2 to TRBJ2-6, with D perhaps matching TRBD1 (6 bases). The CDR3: CASSFPDSGLSGANVLTF. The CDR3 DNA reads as TGTGCCAGCAGCTTCCCGGACAGTGGGCTTTCTGGGGCCAACGTCCTGACTTTC.